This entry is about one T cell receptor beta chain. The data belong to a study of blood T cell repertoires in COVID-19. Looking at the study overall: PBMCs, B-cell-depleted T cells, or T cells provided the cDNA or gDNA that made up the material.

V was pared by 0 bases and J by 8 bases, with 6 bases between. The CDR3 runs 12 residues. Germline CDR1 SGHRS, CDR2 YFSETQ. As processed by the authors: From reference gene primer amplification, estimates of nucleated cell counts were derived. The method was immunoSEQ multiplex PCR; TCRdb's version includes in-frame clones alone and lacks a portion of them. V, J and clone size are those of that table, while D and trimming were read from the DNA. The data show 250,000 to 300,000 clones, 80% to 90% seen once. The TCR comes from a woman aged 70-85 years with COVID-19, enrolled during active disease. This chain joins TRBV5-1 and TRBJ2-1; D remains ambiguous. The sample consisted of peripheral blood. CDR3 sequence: CASSLGAHEQFF. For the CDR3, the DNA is TGCGCCAGCAGCTTGGGAGCCCATGAGCAGTTCTTC.